One sample yielded the 24 T cell receptor beta chains listed below, sequenced in a study of cytomegalovirus exposure and HLA in healthy donors. Some clones are missing from TCRdb's copy, which holds only in-frame ones; the method was immunoSEQ multiplex PCR. The sample holds about 130,000 clones, just under 90% seen once. The sequenced sample consisted of PBMCs. The receptors come from a young woman in good health and CMV-seropositive.

This chain connects TRBV6-5 to TRBJ2-1, with D tentatively TRBD1 (5 bases). There are 14 residues in the CDR3. The V gene's germline CDR1 is MNHEY and CDR2 SVGAGI. Trimming took 5 bases from V and 5 from J, leaving 13 bases between them. The DNA of the CDR3 is TGTGCCAGCAGTACGGTACAAGGGGACAATGAGCAGTTCTTC. Translation gives CASSTVQGDNEQFF.

This chain uses TRBV5-5 with TRBJ1-6, with a weak D call TRBD1 (6 bases). The CDR3 contains 15 residues. Trimming shortened V by 1 base and J by 6 bases, and 11 bases separated the two germline ends. Germline CDR1 SGHKS, CDR2 YYEKEE (reference sequence). The CDR3: CASSLYQGINSPLHF. The CDR3 nucleotides read TGTGCCAGCAGCTTGTACCAGGGGATTAATTCACCCCTCCACTTT.

There are a few counts of this clone. V usage is TRBV2 and J usage is TRBJ2-7; D unresolved. The CDR3 consists of 12 residues. The V end lost 0 bases, the J end lost 7 bases, and 7 bases lay between the germline ends. Germline lookup yields CDR1 SNHLY and CDR2 FYNNEI. CDR3 sequence: CASSEARQEQYF. DNA for the CDR3: TGTGCCAGCAGTGAAGCGCGACAAGAGCAGTACTTC.

The chain couples TRBV5-6 to TRBJ2-1; D ambiguous. V lost 0 bases and J 5 bases, leaving 9 bases between the germline ends. The germline V gene encodes CDR1 SGHDT and CDR2 YYEEEE. The CDR3 extends over 14 amino acids. The CDR3 nucleotides read TGTGCCAGCAGCTTGGTCCAACCGGACAATGAGCAGTTCTTC. This sequence encodes CASSLVQPDNEQFF. Combining the CDR3 with reference TRBV5-6 and TRBJ2-1 gives the whole variable domain DAGVTQSPTHLIKTRGQQVTLRCSPKSGHDTVSWYQQALGQGPQFIFQYYEEEERQRGNFPDRFSGHQFPNYSSELNVNALLLGDSALYLCASSLVQPDNEQFFGPGTRLTVL.

This chain uses TRBV28 with TRBJ2-1, with TRBD1 matching over 7 bases. V was pared by 4 bases and J by 7 bases, with 4 bases of the junction left unmatched. The CDR3 loop spans 13 amino acids. From germline, CDR1 is MDHEN and CDR2 SYDVKM. The CDR3 here is CASSYTGENEQFF. The CDR3 nucleotides are TGTGCCAGCAGTTACACAGGGGAAAATGAGCAGTTCTTC.

This chain links TRBV4-1 with TRBJ1-2; 7 bases match TRBD1. V lost 1 base, J lost 7 bases, and 6 bases stayed unmatched. The CDR3 is 14 residues long. Germline V gives CDR1 MGHRA, CDR2 YSYEKL. The CDR3 DNA reads as TGCGCCAGCAGCCAAGGAGGGGGCGCAGGTGGCTACACCTTC. Residues: CASSQGGGAGGYTF.

This clone occurred once. This chain joins TRBV5-4 and TRBJ2-1; D is possibly TRBD2 (5 bases). V lost 4 bases and J lost 7, with 12 bases in between. The germline V gene has CDR1 SGHNT and CDR2 YYREEE (reference sequence). The CDR3 has 13 residues. In nucleotides, the CDR3 is TGTGCCAGCAGCCGTACTACTAGAAATGAGCAGTTCTTC. It encodes CASSRTTRNEQFF.

This rearrangement joins TRBV27 to TRBJ2-3; 11 bases align to TRBD2. Per germline, CDR1 MNHEY and CDR2 SMNVEV (reference sequence). The CDR3 has 15 amino acids. Germline trimming cut 5 bases from V and 2 bases from J; bases unmatched to any gene: 3. The DNA for the CDR3 is TGTGCCAGCAGTCTAGCGGGAGGCCTCACAGATACGCAGTATTTT. Translating it yields CASSLAGGLTDTQYF.

The chain has TRBV7-9 and TRBJ1-2; D is unclear. The CDR3 is made up of 13 amino acids. V lost 5 bases and J lost 6, with 13 bases in between. Germline values: CDR1 SEHNR, CDR2 FQNEAQ (reference sequence). CDR3 nucleotide sequence: TGTGCCAGCAGCCTCGCCATAGTGGATGGCTACACCTTC. It specifies CASSLAIVDGYTF.

The chain combines TRBV27 with TRBJ1-2; TRBD1 agrees at 7 bases. Germline values: CDR1 MNHEY, CDR2 SMNVEV (reference sequence). V shed 4 bases, J shed 5 bases, and the junction held 13 bases outside the gene matches. The CDR3 is 16 residues long. CDR3 residues: CASSSTTGMALYGYTF. The DNA of the CDR3 is TGTGCCAGCAGTTCGACGACAGGGATGGCACTTTATGGCTACACCTTC.

This clone was found once. The genes are TRBV10-3 and TRBJ2-5; 9 bases align to TRBD2. Germline lookup yields CDR1 ENHRY and CDR2 SYGVKD. V was clipped by 6 bases and J by 2 bases; unmatched bases: 13. The CDR3 contains 17 residues. The CDR3 here is CAISPEWGGRGQETQYF. In nucleotides, the CDR3 is TGTGCCATCAGCCCCGAATGGGGCGGGAGGGGTCAAGAGACCCAGTACTTC.

The genes are TRBV11-2 and TRBJ2-1; 8 bases match TRBD2. Germline loops: CDR1 SGHAT, CDR2 FQNNGV. The CDR3 is 17 residues long. J gave up 3 bases and V 2 bases, and 9 bases lay outside the gene matches. The chain's CDR3 is CASSLLARGGGYNEQFF. Written as DNA, the CDR3 is TGTGCCAGCAGCTTATTAGCCCGGGGGGGCGGCTACAATGAGCAGTTCTTC.

V and J are TRBV4-1 and TRBJ2-7; 7 bases are shared with TRBD1. The germline V gene has CDR1 MGHRA and CDR2 YSYEKL. This CDR3 spans 15 amino acids. V dropped 1 base and J dropped 1; count of bases not matched to a gene: 4. The CDR3 protein is CASSQVSQGSYEQYF. CDR3 in DNA: TGCGCCAGCAGCCAAGTATCACAGGGGTCCTACGAGCAGTACTTC.

The genes are TRBV5-4 and TRBJ2-5; maybe TRBD1 (5 bases). V lost 1 base to trimming and J lost 2 bases, with 12 bases between them. The CDR3 extends over 15 amino acids. Germline V CDR1 and CDR2: SGHNT, YYREEE (reference sequence). The CDR3 DNA follows: TGTGCCAGCAGCTTGCGCTATGGGGCACAAGAGACCCAGTACTTC. This sequence encodes CASSLRYGAQETQYF. Drawing the rest from reference TRBV5-4 and TRBJ2-5, the complete variable domain is ETGVTQSPTHLIKTRGQQVTLRCSSQSGHNTVSWYQQALGQGPQFIFQYYREEENGRGNFPPRFSGLQFPNYSSELNVNALELDDSALYLCASSLRYGAQETQYFGPGTRLLVL.

The chain has TRBV29-1 and TRBJ2-5, with 12 bases that match TRBD1. Germline trimming cut 7 bases from V and 6 bases from J; bases unmatched to any gene: 6. This CDR3 comprises 13 residues. Germline CDR1 reads SQVTM; CDR2 reads ANQGSEA. In DNA form, the CDR3 reads TGCAGCGCCGGGACAGGGGGCAGTCAGACCCAGTACTTC. Translation: CSAGTGGSQTQYF. Looking up the rest from reference TRBV29-1 and TRBJ2-5 gives the full variable domain: SAVISQKPSRDICQRGTSLTIQCQVDSQVTMMFWYRQQPGQSLTLIATANQGSEATYESGFVIDKFPISRPNLTFSTLTVSNMSPEDSSIYLCSAGTGGSQTQYFGPGTRLLVL.

The chain joins TRBV7-9 to TRBJ2-1; 7 bases match TRBD1. The CDR3 has 16 residues. Per germline, CDR1 SEHNR and CDR2 FQNEAQ (reference sequence). Trimming at V came to 5 bases and at J to 4 bases, leaving 11 bases not matched to a gene. CDR3 nucleotide sequence: TGTGCCAGCAGCCCCCAGGGACAGCTTCTTTACAATGAGCAGTTCTTC. Translation: CASSPQGQLLYNEQFF.

V and J are TRBV13 and TRBJ2-5; 7 nucleotides match TRBD1. V shed 4 bases and J 5 bases; nucleotides not matched to a gene: 7. This CDR3 contains 14 residues. The germline V gene has CDR1 PRHDT and CDR2 FYEKMQ (reference sequence). This chain's CDR3 is CASSYGQAVETQYF. As DNA, the CDR3 is TGTGCCAGCAGCTACGGACAGGCTGTGGAGACCCAGTACTTC. Using reference TRBV13 and TRBJ2-5 for the parts outside the CDR3, the full variable domain is AAGVIQSPRHLIKEKRETATLKCYPIPRHDTVYWYQQGPGQDPQFLISFYEKMQSDKGSIPDRFSAQQFSDYHSELNMSSLELGDSALYFCASSYGQAVETQYFGPGTRLLVL.

The rearrangement uses TRBV4-1 and TRBJ2-3; maybe TRBD1 (7 bases). The CDR3 totals 15 residues. Germline-derived CDR1 and CDR2 are MGHRA and YSYEKL. The V and J ends lost 5 bases and 0 bases respectively, with 12 bases between them. The chain's CDR3 is CASSGGTASTDTQYF. The CDR3 DNA follows: TGCGCCAGCAGCGGGGGGACAGCTAGCACAGATACGCAGTATTTT.

This sequence joins TRBV21-1 and TRBJ1-4. TRBV21-1 is annotated as a pseudogene. The CDR3 consists of 15 residues. CDR3 nucleotide sequence: TGTGCCAGCAGCAAAGTGGGGAGGGTTTGGGAAAAACTGTTTTTT. Protein sequence: CASSKVGRVWEKLFF.

The J gene is TRBJ2-1, the V gene TRBV21-1; the D segment call TRBD2 is taken from the table without a DNA check. TRBV21-1 is deemed a pseudogene. CDR3 size: 14 residues. CDR3 protein: CATVGRSSYNEQFF. CDR3 in DNA: TGTGCCACCGTAGGTCGGAGCTCCTACAATGAGCAGTTCTTC.

The CDR3: CASSRGLAGESETQYF. CDR3 coding DNA: TGCGCCAGCAGCCGGGGACTAGCGGGAGAATCAGAGACCCAGTACTTC. The chain combines TRBV5-1 with TRBJ2-5, with 14 bases identical to TRBD2. V trimming: 4 bases; J trimming: 4 bases; junction bases outside the gene matches: 6. Per germline, CDR1 SGHRS and CDR2 YFSETQ. This CDR3 has 16 residues.

This clone was picked up a small number of times. J is TRBJ2-7 and V is TRBV13; TRBD1 matches at 12 bases. CDR1 is PRHDT, CDR2 FYEKMQ, per germline (reference sequence). CDR3 size: 14 residues. The V segment lost 8 bases and the J segment 4 bases; nucleotides outside the gene matches: 6. The CDR3 nucleotides are TGTGCCAGCCAATGGGGACAGGGGGCGTACGAGCAGTACTTC. The encoded protein is CASQWGQGAYEQYF.

The chain joins TRBV9 to TRBJ2-1; D gene unclear. This CDR3 contains 15 residues. Germline CDR1 is SGDLS and CDR2 is YYNGEE. Between the trimmed V and J ends, which lost 2 bases and 0 bases, there was a span of 9 bases. CDR3 nucleotide sequence: TGTGCCAGCAGCGTTTTTATCGGCTCCTACAATGAGCAGTTCTTC. Translating gives CASSVFIGSYNEQFF.

As regards this clone: The sample carries other DNA sequences with the same CDR3. V and J are TRBV19 and TRBJ2-7; TRBD2 agrees at 14 bases. Germline V gene lookup returns CDR1 LNHDA and CDR2 SQIVND (reference sequence). V lost 6 bases to trimming and J lost 2 bases; unmatched junction nucleotides: 3. This CDR3 region has 15 residues. The CDR3 DNA is TGTGCCAGTAGCGCGACTAGCGGGAGGGCCTACGAGCAGTACTTC. Amino acids: CASSATSGRAYEQYF.